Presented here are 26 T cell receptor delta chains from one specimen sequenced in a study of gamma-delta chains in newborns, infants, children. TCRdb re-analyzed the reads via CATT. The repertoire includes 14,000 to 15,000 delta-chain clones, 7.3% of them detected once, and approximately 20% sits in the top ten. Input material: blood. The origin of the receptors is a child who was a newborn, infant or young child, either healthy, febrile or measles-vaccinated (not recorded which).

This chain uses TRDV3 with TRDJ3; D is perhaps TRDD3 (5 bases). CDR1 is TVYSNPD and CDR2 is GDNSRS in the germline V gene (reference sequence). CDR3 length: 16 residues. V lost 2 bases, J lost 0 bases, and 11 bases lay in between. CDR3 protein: CAFGGSSSWDTRQMFF. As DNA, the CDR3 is TGTGCCTTTGGGGGTTCCAGCTCCTGGGACACCCGACAGATGTTTTTC.

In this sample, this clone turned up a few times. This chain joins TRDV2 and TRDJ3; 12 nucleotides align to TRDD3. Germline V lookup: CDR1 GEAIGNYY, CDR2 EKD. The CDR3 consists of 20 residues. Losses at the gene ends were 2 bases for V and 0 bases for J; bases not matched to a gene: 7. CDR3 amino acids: CACDKYWGILSSWDTRQMFF. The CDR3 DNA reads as TGTGCCTGTGACAAATACTGGGGGATACTCAGCTCCTGGGACACCCGACAGATGTTTTTC.

This chain's CDR3 is CACDFTGGYVSWDTRQMFF. In DNA, the CDR3 is TGTGCCTGTGACTTTACTGGGGGATACGTCTCCTGGGACACCCGACAGATGTTTTTC. The chain employs TRDV2 and TRDJ3; 13 positions match TRDD3. Germline V gene lookup returns CDR1 GEAIGNYY and CDR2 EKD. The CDR3 has 19 amino acids. With V trimmed by 3 bases and J by 0 bases, 4 bases remained unmatched.

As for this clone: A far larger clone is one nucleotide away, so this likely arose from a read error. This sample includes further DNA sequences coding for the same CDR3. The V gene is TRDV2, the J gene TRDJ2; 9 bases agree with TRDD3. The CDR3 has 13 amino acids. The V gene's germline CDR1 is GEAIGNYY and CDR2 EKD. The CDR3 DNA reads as TGTGCCTGTGACTACTGGGGGACAGCGCAACTCTTCTTT. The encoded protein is CACDYWGTAQLFF.

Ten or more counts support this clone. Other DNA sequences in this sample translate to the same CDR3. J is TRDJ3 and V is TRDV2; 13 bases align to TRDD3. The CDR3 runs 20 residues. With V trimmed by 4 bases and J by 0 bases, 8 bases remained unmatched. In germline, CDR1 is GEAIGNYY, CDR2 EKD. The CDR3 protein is CACDHTGGYELSWDTRQMFF. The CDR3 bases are TGTGCCTGTGATCATACTGGGGGATACGAGCTCTCCTGGGACACCCGACAGATGTTTTTC.

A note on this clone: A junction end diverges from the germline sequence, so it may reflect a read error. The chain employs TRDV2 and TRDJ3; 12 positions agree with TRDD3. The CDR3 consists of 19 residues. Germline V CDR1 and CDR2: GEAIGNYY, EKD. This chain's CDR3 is CACDTVLLGDTWDARQMFF. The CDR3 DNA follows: TGTGCCTGTGACACCGTTTTACTGGGGGATACCTGGGACGCCCGACAGATGTTTTTC.

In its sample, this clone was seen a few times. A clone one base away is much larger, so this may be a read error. The CDR3 nucleotides read TGTGCCTGTGACACGCTGGGGGACCGCTCCCGGGACACCCGACAGATGTTTTTC. Its translation is CACDTLGDRSRDTRQMFF. V usage is TRDV2 and J usage is TRDJ3, with 8 bases matching TRDD3. The germline CDR1 and CDR2 sequences are GEAIGNYY and EKD. This CDR3 is 18 amino acids long.

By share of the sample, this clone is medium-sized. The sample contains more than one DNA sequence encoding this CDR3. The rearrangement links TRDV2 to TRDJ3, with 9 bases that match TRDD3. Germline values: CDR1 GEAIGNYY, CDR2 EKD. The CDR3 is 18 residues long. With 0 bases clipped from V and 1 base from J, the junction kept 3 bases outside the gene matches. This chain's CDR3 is CACDTGGYRSWDTRQMFF. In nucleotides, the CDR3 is TGTGCCTGTGACACCGGGGGATACCGGTCCTGGGACACCCGACAGATGTTTTTC.

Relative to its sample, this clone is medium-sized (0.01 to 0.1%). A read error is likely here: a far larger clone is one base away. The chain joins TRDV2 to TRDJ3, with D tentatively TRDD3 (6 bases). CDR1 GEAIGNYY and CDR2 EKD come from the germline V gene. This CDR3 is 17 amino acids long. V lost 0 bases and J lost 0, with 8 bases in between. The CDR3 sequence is CACDTRGSSWDTRQMFF. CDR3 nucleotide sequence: TGTGCCTGTGACACCCGGGGGAGCTCCTGGGACACCCGACAGATGTTTTTC.

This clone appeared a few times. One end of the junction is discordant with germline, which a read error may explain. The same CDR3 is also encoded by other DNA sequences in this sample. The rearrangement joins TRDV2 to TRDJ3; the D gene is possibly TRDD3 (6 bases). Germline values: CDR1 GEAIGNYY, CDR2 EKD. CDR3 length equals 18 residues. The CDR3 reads CACDTVGIGSWDTRQMFF. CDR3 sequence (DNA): TGTGCCTGTGACACCGTGGGGATCGGCTCCTGGGACACCCGGCAGATGTTTTTC.

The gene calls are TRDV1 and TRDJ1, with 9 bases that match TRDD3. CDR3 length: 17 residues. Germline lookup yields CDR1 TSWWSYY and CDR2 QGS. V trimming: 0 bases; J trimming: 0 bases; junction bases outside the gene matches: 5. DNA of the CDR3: TGTGCTCTTGGGGAACTTACTGGGGGACCGTACACCGATAAACTCATCTTT. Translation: CALGELTGGPYTDKLIF.

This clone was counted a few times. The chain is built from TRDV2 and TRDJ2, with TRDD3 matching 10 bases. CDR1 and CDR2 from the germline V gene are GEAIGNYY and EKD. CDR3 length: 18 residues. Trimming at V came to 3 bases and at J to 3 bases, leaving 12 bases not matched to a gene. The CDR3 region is CACDSLLGDSIMTAQLFF. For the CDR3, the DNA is TGTGCCTGTGACTCCTTGCTGGGGGATAGCATAATGACAGCACAACTCTTCTTT.

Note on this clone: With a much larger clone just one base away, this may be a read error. The CDR3 protein is CACDTVAGGQLDSWDARQMFF. The CDR3 nucleotides read TGTGCCTGTGACACCGTCGCTGGGGGTCAACTAGACTCCTGGGACGCCCGACAGATGTTTTTC. V and J are TRDV2 and TRDJ3, with 7 nucleotides matching TRDD3. CDR3 size: 21 residues. Germline-derived CDR1 and CDR2 are GEAIGNYY and EKD.

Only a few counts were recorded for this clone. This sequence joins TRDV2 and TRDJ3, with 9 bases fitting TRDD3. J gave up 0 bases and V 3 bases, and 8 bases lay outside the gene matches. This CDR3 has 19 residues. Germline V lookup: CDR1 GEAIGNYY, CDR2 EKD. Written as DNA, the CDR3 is TGTGCCTGTGACGATTTACTGGGGGACCTCTCCTGGGACACCCGACAGATGTTTTTC. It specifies CACDDLLGDLSWDTRQMFF.

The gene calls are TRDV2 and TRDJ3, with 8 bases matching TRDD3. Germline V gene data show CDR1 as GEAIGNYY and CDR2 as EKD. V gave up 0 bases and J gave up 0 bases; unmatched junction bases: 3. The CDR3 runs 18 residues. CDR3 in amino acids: CACDTGIRSSWDTRQMFF. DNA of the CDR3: TGTGCCTGTGACACCGGGATACGGAGCTCCTGGGACACCCGACAGATGTTTTTC.

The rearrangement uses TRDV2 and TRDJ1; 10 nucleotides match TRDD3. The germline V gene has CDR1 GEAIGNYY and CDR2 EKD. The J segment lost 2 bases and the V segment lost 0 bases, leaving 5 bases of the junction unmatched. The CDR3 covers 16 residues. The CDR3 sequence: CACDTLELGDTDKLIF. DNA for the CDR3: TGTGCCTGTGACACCCTAGAACTGGGGGATACCGATAAACTCATCTTT.

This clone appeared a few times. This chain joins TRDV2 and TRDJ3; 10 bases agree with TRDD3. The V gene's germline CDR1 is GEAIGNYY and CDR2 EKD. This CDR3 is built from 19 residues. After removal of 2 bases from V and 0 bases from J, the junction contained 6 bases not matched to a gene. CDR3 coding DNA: TGTGCCTGTGACAGTACTGGGGGATTTAGCTCCTGGGACACCCGACAGATGTTTTTC. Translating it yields CACDSTGGFSSWDTRQMFF.

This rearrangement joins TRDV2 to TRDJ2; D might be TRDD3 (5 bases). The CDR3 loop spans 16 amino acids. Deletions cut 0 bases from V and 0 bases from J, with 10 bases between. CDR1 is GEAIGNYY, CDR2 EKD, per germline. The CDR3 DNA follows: TGTGCCTGTGACACCGGGGACAAAGCTTTGACAGCACAACTCTTCTTT. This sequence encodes CACDTGDKALTAQLFF.

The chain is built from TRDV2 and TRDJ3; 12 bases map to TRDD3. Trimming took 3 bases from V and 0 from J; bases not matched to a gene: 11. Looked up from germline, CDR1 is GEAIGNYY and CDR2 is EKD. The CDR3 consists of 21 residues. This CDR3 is CACDPLLGDTHTSWDTRQMFF. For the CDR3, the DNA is TGTGCCTGTGACCCTCTACTGGGGGATACTCATACCTCCTGGGACACCCGACAGATGTTTTTC.

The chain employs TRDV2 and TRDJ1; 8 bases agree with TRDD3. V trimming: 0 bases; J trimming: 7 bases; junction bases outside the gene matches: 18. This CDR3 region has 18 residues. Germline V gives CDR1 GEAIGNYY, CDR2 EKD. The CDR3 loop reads CACDTGGDWGRALGKLIF. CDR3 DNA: TGTGCCTGTGACACCGGGGGAGACTGGGGGCGCGCGCTCGGTAAACTCATCTTT.

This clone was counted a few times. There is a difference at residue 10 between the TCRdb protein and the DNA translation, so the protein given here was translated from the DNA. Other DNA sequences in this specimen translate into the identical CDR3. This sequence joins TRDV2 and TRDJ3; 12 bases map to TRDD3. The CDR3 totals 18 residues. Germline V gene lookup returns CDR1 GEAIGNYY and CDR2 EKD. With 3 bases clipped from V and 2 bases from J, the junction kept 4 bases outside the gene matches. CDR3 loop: CACDLLGDTPWDTRQMFF. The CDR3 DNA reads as TGTGCCTGTGACTTACTGGGGGATACCCCCTGGGACACCCGACAGATGTTTTTC.

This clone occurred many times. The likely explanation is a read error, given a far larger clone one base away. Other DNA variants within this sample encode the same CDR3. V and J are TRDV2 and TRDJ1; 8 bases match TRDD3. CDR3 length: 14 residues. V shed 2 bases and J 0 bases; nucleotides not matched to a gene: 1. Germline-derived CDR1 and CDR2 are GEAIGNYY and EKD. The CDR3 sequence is CACDRLGDTDKLIF. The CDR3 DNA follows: TGTGCCTGTGACAGACTGGGGGACACCGATAAACTCATCTTT.

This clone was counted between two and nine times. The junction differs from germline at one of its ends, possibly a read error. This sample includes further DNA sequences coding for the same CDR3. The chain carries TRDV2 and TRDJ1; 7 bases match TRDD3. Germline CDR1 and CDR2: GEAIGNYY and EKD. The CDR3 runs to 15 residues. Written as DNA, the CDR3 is TGTGCCTGCGACACTGGGGATAGGAGGACCGATAAACTCATCTTT. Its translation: CACDTGDRRTDKLIF.

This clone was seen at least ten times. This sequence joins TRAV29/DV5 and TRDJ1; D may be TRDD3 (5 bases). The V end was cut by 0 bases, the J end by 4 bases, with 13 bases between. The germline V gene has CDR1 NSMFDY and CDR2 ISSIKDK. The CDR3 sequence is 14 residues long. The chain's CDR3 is CAASEGGLIDKLIF. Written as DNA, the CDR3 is TGTGCAGCAAGCGAGGGGGGTTTGATCGATAAACTCATCTTT.

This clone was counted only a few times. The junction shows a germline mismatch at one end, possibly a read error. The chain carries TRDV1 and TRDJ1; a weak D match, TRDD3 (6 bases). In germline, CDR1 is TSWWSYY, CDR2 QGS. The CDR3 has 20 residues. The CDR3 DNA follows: TGCGCTCTTGGGGAACGGCTTGTTGAGTGGGGGTCCGTGGACACCGATAAACTCATCTTT. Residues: CALGERLVEWGSVDTDKLIF.

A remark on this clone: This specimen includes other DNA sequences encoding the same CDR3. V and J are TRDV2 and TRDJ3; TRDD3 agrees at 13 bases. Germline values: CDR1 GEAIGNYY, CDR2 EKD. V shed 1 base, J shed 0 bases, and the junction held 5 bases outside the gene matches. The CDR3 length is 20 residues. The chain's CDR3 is CACDTLLGDTGSWDTRQMFF. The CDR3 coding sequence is TGTGCCTGTGACACTTTACTGGGGGATACGGGCTCCTGGGACACCCGACAGATGTTTTTC.